This T cell receptor (beta chain) was sequenced during a study of glioma-infiltrating T cells after dendritic cell vaccination. Turning to the study itself: Three intradermal dendritic cell vaccine injections were given every two weeks.

Comment on this clone: The antigen is undetermined.

The protocol was immunoSEQ multiplex PCR, while the TCRdb copy is restricted to in-frame clones and leaves out a portion. The sample records roughly 100,000 clones, roughly 81% being singletons. No glioblastoma patient carried an isocitrate dehydrogenase mutation. Germline CDR1 MNHNS, CDR2 SASEGT. CDR3 size: 13 residues. The germline V and J ends were trimmed by 6 bases and 9 bases, with 12 bases remaining between them. Study results and limitations: Patients with more pretreatment TILs had longer time to progression and survival. Survival was not directly related to TCR clonality in these patients.

This sequence originates from a human donor with glioblastoma. Sequenced here: blood, sampled before dendritic cell vaccination. The chain has TRBV6-1 and TRBJ1-6; D may be TRBD1 (6 bases). The CDR3 reads CASRGGAGSPLHF. CDR3 DNA: TGTGCCAGCAGGGGGGGGGCAGGTTCACCCCTCCACTTT.